This T cell receptor (beta chain) came from a study of identical twins. In its sample, this clonotype was seen many times. Its antigen is not known. TCRdb used MiXCR to reprocess the 5' RACE reads, holding one entry per CDR3 protein. The repertoire holds 200,000 to 250,000 distinct CDR3 sequences, 5% to 7% seen once, with approximately 15% in the top ten. General study results and limits: Fewer insertions marked abundant cord blood beta clonotypes; young adult naive trended weakly, memory not at all.

In germline, CDR1 is LGHNA, CDR2 YSLEER. CDR3 length: 16 residues. The germline V and J ends were trimmed by 3 bases and 0 bases, with 15 bases remaining between them. These data are also associated with another study on T cells expressing NK-cell markers. From that second work: The eight sequenced donors comprised seven who were HCMV-seropositive and one who was seronegative.

The sequenced material came from CD8+ T cells sorted from blood. This chain joins TRBV4-3 and TRBJ2-7, with a possible D match to TRBD2 (6 bases). The clonotype comes from a woman under 30 in good health. CDR3 DNA: TGCGCCAGCAGCCAGACTACTAGCACTTTCTCCTACGAGCAGTACTTC. This sequence encodes CASSQTTSTFSYEQYF.